This TCR beta chain was profiled in a study of CD4 T cells in relation to SARS-CoV-2 and coronaviruses. Study as a whole: ViraFEST: approximately 10-day antigen culture of PBMCs, then TCR beta CDR3 sequencing.

Trimming shortened V by 8 bases and J by 4 bases, and 9 bases separated the two germline ends. The germline V gene encodes CDR1 SNHLY and CDR2 FYNNEI. The CDR3 spans 11 residues. The protocol was immunoSEQ multiplex PCR, while the TCRdb copy is restricted to in-frame clones and leaves out a portion. The sample has about 41,000 clones, about four fifths seen once. A word on this clone: No antigen is known for it.

Naive and memory CD4+ T cells came from enriched cryopreserved PBMCs. The V call is TRBV2, the J call TRBJ2-7, with D perhaps matching TRBD2 (6 bases). The TCR sequence derives from an adult with COVID-19. Sequencing used naive CD4+ T cells from PBMCs, cultured in vitro. Subset reported: naive CD4+ T cells isolated by negative enrichment. In nucleotides, the CDR3 is TGTGCCAGCTCGGCGGGGTACGAGCAGTACTTC. This translates into CASSAGYEQYF.